A single sample gave rise to the 27 T cell receptor beta chains below, sequenced in a study of human T cells and chemical hapten exposure. TCRdb analysed the RACE reads with MiXCR anew, one entry per CDR3 protein. The table records approximately 82,000 distinct CDR3 sequences, 10% of them present only once. Time point of the sample: patch test 1, 2 weeks after DPC sensitization. The sample's treatment: therapeutic diphenylcyclopropenone sensitization with weekly scalp DPC. Sequenced material: whole blood, taken in connection with sensitization to the hapten diphenylcyclopropenone (DPC). The receptors derive from a man between 35 and 55 years old with alopecia areata. Some clones in this sample may be carry-over from other donors' samples.

The J gene is TRBJ2-3, the V gene TRBV20-1; 11 nucleotides match TRBD2. CDR3 length equals 14 residues. CDR1 DFQATT and CDR2 SNEGSKA come from the germline V gene (reference sequence). The trim removed 6 bases at V and 3 bases at J, leaving 5 bases unmatched. CDR3 loop: CSALLAGATDTQYF. In DNA, the CDR3 is TGCAGTGCATTACTAGCGGGAGCTACAGATACGCAGTATTTT.

This clonotype was detected a few times. Written as DNA, the CDR3 is TGCAGTGCTAGAGATCTGCGCGATCCTCAAGAGACCCAGTACTTC. It is translated as CSARDLRDPQETQYF. The gene calls are TRBV20-1 and TRBJ2-5; D ambiguous. Germline CDR1 is DFQATT and CDR2 is SNEGSKA (reference sequence). This CDR3 spans 15 amino acids. V was trimmed by 0 bases and J by 2 bases, leaving 13 bases between them.

This clonotype was observed a handful of times. The rearrangement links TRBV20-1 to TRBJ1-5, with D possibly being TRBD1 (5 bases). Looked up from germline, CDR1 is DFQATT and CDR2 is SNEGSKA (reference sequence). The V end lost 6 bases, the J end lost 3 bases, and 15 bases lay between the germline ends. The CDR3 is 14 amino acids. The CDR3 loop is CSAAKRDHNQPQHF. The CDR3 DNA is TGCAGTGCCGCCAAGAGGGACCACAATCAGCCCCAGCATTTT.

V gene TRBV6-5 combines with J gene TRBJ1-5; D is unclear. The CDR3 consists of 17 residues. V lost 6 bases and J lost 1, with 19 bases in between. Germline CDR1 MNHEY, CDR2 SVGAGI. The CDR3 loop reads CASSRSPGIGSNQPQHF. The CDR3 DNA reads as TGTGCCAGCAGCAGGTCCCCGGGGATCGGGAGCAATCAGCCCCAGCATTTT.

V and J are TRBV13 and TRBJ2-5, with 10 bases lining up with TRBD2. CDR3 length: 16 amino acids. The germline V gene has CDR1 PRHDT and CDR2 FYEKMQ (reference sequence). The J segment lost 2 bases and the V segment lost 5 bases, leaving 8 bases of the junction unmatched. The CDR3 DNA follows: TGTGCCAGCAGCCTTCGGACTAGCGGTTCACAAGAGACCCAGTACTTC. Translation gives CASSLRTSGSQETQYF.

This clonotype occurred a few times. The rearrangement uses TRBV9 and TRBJ2-1; no clear D. Germline CDR1 reads SGDLS; CDR2 reads YYNGEE. Trimming took 4 bases from V and 3 from J, leaving 14 bases between them. The CDR3 totals 15 residues. The CDR3 spells CASSPRNSNYNEQFF. CDR3 sequence (DNA): TGTGCCAGCAGCCCGAGGAACAGCAACTACAATGAGCAGTTCTTC. Filled out from reference TRBV9 and TRBJ2-1, the complete variable domain reads DSGVTQTPKHLITATGQRVTLRCSPRSGDLSVYWYQQSLDQGLQFLIQYYNGEERAKGNILERFSAQQFPDLHSELNLSSLELGDSALYFCASSPRNSNYNEQFFGPGTRLTVL.

The chain uses TRBV5-6 and TRBJ2-7; 11 bases align to TRBD2. The germline gives CDR1 SGHDT, CDR2 YYEEEE. This CDR3 has 17 residues. Germline trimming cut 0 bases from V and 10 bases from J; bases unmatched to any gene: 15. CDR3 sequence: CASSLGEMRLAGTDQYV. The CDR3 bases are TGTGCCAGCAGCTTGGGAGAGATGAGACTAGCGGGGACTGATCAGTACGTC.

This clonotype was recorded a few times. The chain joins TRBV5-1 to TRBJ2-3; no reliable D call. There are 16 residues in the CDR3. The V gene's germline CDR1 is SGHRS and CDR2 YFSETQ. Trimming pared 4 bases from V and 6 bases from J, leaving 21 bases between. CDR3 bases: TGCGCCAGCAGCGGATCCACAAGCCCTGGGGTTGATACGCAGTATTTT. It codes for CASSGSTSPGVDTQYF.

This clonotype came up a few times. For the CDR3, the DNA is TGCGCCAGCAGCCAAGGGCTTTCCTACGAGCAGTACTTC. It yields the protein CASSQGLSYEQYF. The chain is built from TRBV4-3 and TRBJ2-7; D is unclear. CDR1 and CDR2 from the germline V gene are LGHNA and YSLEER. CDR3 size: 13 residues. V lost 1 base, J lost 1 base, and 5 bases lay in between.

In its sample, this clonotype was seen many times. The CDR3 region is CSVAEEKLFF. The CDR3 DNA sequence: TGCAGCGTTGCCGAGGAAAAACTGTTTTTT. The V gene is TRBV29-1, the J gene TRBJ1-4, with D uncertain. With 4 bases removed from V and 8 bases from J, the gap between germline ends came to 5 bases. Germline V gene data show CDR1 as SQVTM and CDR2 as ANQGSEA. CDR3 length: 10 amino acids.

This chain links TRBV29-1 with TRBJ2-3, with TRBD1 identical over 7 bases. This CDR3 comprises 13 residues. V trimming: 7 bases; J trimming: 4 bases; junction bases outside the gene matches: 8. The germline CDR1 and CDR2 sequences are SQVTM and ANQGSEA. The CDR3 DNA sequence: TGCAGCGCCAGGGACAGCCGATCAGATACGCAGTATTTT. The encoded protein is CSARDSRSDTQYF.

Many counts were recorded for this clonotype. The chain joins TRBV10-3 to TRBJ1-1, with a possible D match to TRBD1 (5 bases). V lost 3 bases, J lost 1 base, and 9 bases lay in between. Germline CDR1 reads ENHRY; CDR2 reads SYGVKD. This CDR3 comprises 14 residues. CDR3 DNA: TGTGCCATCAGTGAAGGGGAACCGAACACTGAAGCTTTCTTT. Protein sequence: CAISEGEPNTEAFF.

The table lists this clonotype with a few counts. The chain recombines TRBV4-1 with TRBJ2-3; 7 bases agree with TRBD2. The CDR3 is 15 residues long. Germline trimming cut 4 bases from V and 5 bases from J; bases unmatched to any gene: 9. CDR1 and CDR2 (germline): MGHRA, YSYEKL. The CDR3 is CASSPREGPLDTQYF. The CDR3 DNA follows: TGCGCCAGCAGCCCCAGGGAGGGCCCCCTAGATACGCAGTATTTT.

This chain connects TRBV11-3 to TRBJ2-1, with 9 bases matching TRBD2. The CDR3 is made up of 14 amino acids. V shed 3 bases and J 12 bases; nucleotides not matched to a gene: 9. Germline lookup yields CDR1 SGHNT and CDR2 YENEEA. The CDR3 loop reads CASSFRREGQAQFF. CDR3 nucleotide sequence: TGTGCCAGCAGCTTTAGGCGGGAGGGCCAGGCGCAGTTCTTC.

This clonotype showed up many times. The V call is TRBV20-1, the J call TRBJ1-5, with 11 positions matching TRBD1. Per germline, CDR1 DFQATT and CDR2 SNEGSKA (reference sequence). The length of the CDR3 is 19 residues. V was pared by 0 bases and J by 1 base, with 11 bases of the junction left unmatched. For the CDR3, the DNA is TGCAGTGCTAGAGAGTTGGGGACAGGGGGAATTTTAAGCAATCAGCCCCAGCATTTT. Protein sequence: CSARELGTGGILSNQPQHF.

This clonotype was picked up a small number of times. The chain has TRBV5-6 and TRBJ1-2, with D hard to call. CDR1 is SGHDT, CDR2 YYEEEE, per germline. V lost 1 base and J 5 bases, leaving 15 bases between the germline ends. This CDR3 region has 15 residues. DNA of the CDR3: TGTGCCAGCAGCTTGTGGGGAGTACAGTTATATGGCTACACCTTC. Translated: CASSLWGVQLYGYTF.

This clonotype was counted only a few times. The gene calls are TRBV7-3 and TRBJ2-3; 10 bases are shared with TRBD1. V shed 0 bases and J 2 bases; nucleotides not matched to a gene: 5. CDR1 and CDR2 from the germline V gene are SGHTA and FQGTGA. The CDR3 length is 17 residues. CDR3 sequence (DNA): TGTGCCAGCAGCTTAACCCGGACAGGGGGGCACACAGATACGCAGTATTTT. It translates to CASSLTRTGGHTDTQYF.

This clonotype was seen only a few times. V is TRBV6-2 or TRBV6-3 and J is TRBJ1-1; maybe TRBD1 (5 bases). In germline, CDR1 is MNHEY, CDR2 SVGEGT. The CDR3 runs to 18 residues. The V end lost 2 bases, the J end lost 4 bases, and 23 bases lay between the germline ends. CDR3 nucleotides: TGTGCCAGCAGTTACCCGTCAAGCGGGGGAGGTCTAACCACTGAAGCTTTCTTT. Residues: CASSYPSSGGGLTTEAFF.

V is TRBV12-3 or TRBV12-4 and J is TRBJ2-4; TRBD2 might be the D (6 bases). The CDR3 contains 14 residues. V gave up 1 base and J gave up 12 bases, with 16 bases separating them. The CDR3 is CASSLGNPRDTQYF. The CDR3 DNA reads TGTGCCAGCAGTTTAGGTAACCCGCGGGATACTCAGTACTTC.

This clonotype came up a few times. The chain combines TRBV5-1 with TRBJ1-6; D possibly corresponds to TRBD1 (6 bases). V was cut by 0 bases and J by 7 bases, with 11 bases left in between. Germline V gives CDR1 SGHRS, CDR2 YFSETQ. This CDR3 spans 15 amino acids. The CDR3 spells CASSLGPGANSPLHF. The CDR3 nucleotides read TGCGCCAGCAGCTTGGGTCCGGGGGCCAATTCACCCCTCCACTTT.

This clonotype showed up many times. This chain joins TRBV29-1 and TRBJ2-1; 8 positions match TRBD2. Germline V gene data show CDR1 as SQVTM and CDR2 as ANQGSEA. The CDR3 contains 14 residues. The V segment lost 5 bases and the J segment 5 bases; nucleotides outside the gene matches: 8. The DNA for the CDR3 is TGCAGCGTTCAACTAGCGGTACCTCACAATGAGCAGTTCTTC. Amino acids: CSVQLAVPHNEQFF.

This chain connects TRBV7-2 to TRBJ2-1; D gene uncertain. The CDR3 is made up of 13 amino acids. In germline, CDR1 is SGHTA, CDR2 FQGNSA. Between the trimmed V and J ends, which lost 1 base and 8 bases, there was a span of 9 bases. In nucleotides, the CDR3 is TGTGCCAGCAGCTTAGGGCAGAGCTATGAGCAGTTCTTC. It yields the protein CASSLGQSYEQFF.

This chain connects TRBV11-2 to TRBJ2-7; D is possibly TRBD1 (5 bases). This CDR3 is built from 12 residues. V dropped 1 base and J dropped 8 bases, with 9 bases sitting between them. Per germline, CDR1 SGHAT and CDR2 FQNNGV. CDR3 loop: CASSLAQGKQYV. Here the CDR3 DNA reads TGTGCCAGCAGCTTAGCTCAGGGTAAGCAGTACGTC.

This clonotype was seen a few times. This chain uses TRBV6-1 with TRBJ2-7; D remains unclear. Trimming left V 4 bases short and J 2 bases short, with 12 bases between. This CDR3 is 14 amino acids long. The germline CDR1 and CDR2 sequences are MNHNS and SASEGT. CDR3 amino acids: CASSVPGPTYEQYF. The CDR3 coding sequence is TGTGCCAGCAGTGTCCCGGGCCCCACCTACGAGCAGTACTTC.

This clonotype has a handful of counts. The chain recombines TRBV28 with TRBJ2-1; 7 bases map to TRBD2. Trimming removed 8 bases from V and 9 bases from J; junction bases left unmatched: 13. The germline CDR1 and CDR2 sequences are MDHEN and SYDVKM. The CDR3 is 14 amino acids. The CDR3 bases are TGTGCCAGCGCCATGGGAGGGAGTACTTCTGAGCAGTTCTTC. Protein sequence: CASAMGGSTSEQFF.

This clonotype occurred a few times. The gene calls are TRBV28 and TRBJ2-7, with TRBD1 matching 8 bases. This CDR3 region has 14 residues. J was trimmed by 8 bases and V by 2 bases; bases with no gene match: 8. Germline values: CDR1 MDHEN, CDR2 SYDVKM. The DNA for the CDR3 is TGTGCCAGCAGTTTAGCCCCGGACAGGGCGAAGCAGTACTTC. It translates to CASSLAPDRAKQYF.

The chain is built from TRBV18 and TRBJ2-1; the D gene is possibly TRBD1 (6 bases). Germline CDR1 is KGHSH and CDR2 is LQKENI. The CDR3 has 16 amino acids. V dropped 3 bases and J dropped 0 bases, with 12 bases sitting between them. Written as DNA, the CDR3 is TGTGCCAGCTCACCCCTACAGGGATCCTCCTACAATGAGCAGTTCTTC. Translating gives CASSPLQGSSYNEQFF.